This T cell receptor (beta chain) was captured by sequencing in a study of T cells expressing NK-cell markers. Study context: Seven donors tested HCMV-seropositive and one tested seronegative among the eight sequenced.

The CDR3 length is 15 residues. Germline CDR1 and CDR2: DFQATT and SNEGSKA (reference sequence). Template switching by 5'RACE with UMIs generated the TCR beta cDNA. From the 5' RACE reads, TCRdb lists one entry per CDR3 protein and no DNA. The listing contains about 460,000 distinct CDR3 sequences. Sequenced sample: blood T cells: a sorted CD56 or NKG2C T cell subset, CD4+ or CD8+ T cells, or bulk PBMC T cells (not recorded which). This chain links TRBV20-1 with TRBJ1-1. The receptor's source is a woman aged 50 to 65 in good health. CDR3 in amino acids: CSARDSGGVATEAFF.